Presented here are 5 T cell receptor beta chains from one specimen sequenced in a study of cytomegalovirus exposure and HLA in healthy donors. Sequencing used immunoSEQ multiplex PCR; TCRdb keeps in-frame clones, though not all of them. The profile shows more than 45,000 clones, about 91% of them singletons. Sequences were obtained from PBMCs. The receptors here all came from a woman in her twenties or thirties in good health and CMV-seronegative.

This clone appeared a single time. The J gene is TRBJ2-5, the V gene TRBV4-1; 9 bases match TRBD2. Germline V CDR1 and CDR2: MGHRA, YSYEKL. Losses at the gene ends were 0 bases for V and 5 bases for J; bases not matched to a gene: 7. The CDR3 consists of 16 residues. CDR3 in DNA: TGCGCCAGCAGCCAAGATTCGCGGGAGGGCCACGAGACCCAGTACTTC. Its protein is CASSQDSREGHETQYF.

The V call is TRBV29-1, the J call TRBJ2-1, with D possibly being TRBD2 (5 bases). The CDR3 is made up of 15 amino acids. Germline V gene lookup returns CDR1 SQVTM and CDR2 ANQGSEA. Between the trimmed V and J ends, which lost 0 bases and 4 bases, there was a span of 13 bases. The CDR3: CSVEDLDFRYNEQFF. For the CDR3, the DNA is TGCAGCGTTGAAGATCTGGACTTCCGTTACAATGAGCAGTTCTTC.

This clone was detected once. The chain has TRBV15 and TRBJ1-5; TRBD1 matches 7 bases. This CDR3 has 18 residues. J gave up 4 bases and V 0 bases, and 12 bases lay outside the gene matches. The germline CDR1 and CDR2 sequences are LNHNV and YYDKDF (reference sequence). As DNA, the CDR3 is TGTGCCACCAGCAGAGATTCGAATACAGGGGTAGGTAATCAGCCCCAGCATTTT. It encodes CATSRDSNTGVGNQPQHF.

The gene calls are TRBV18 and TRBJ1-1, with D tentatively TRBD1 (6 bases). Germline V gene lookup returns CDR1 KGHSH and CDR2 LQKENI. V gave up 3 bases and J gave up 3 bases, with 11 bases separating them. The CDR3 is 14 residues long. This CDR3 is CASSPGGADTEAFF. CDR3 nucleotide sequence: TGTGCCAGCTCACCGGGGGGGGCAGACACTGAAGCTTTCTTT.

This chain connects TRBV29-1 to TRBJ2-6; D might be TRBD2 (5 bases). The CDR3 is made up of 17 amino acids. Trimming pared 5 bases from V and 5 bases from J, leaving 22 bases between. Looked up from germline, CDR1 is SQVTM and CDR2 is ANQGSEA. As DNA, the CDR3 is TGCAGCGTTCATGAGGGAAGCATACAAAGTCGGGCCAACGTCCTGACTTTC. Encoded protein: CSVHEGSIQSRANVLTF.